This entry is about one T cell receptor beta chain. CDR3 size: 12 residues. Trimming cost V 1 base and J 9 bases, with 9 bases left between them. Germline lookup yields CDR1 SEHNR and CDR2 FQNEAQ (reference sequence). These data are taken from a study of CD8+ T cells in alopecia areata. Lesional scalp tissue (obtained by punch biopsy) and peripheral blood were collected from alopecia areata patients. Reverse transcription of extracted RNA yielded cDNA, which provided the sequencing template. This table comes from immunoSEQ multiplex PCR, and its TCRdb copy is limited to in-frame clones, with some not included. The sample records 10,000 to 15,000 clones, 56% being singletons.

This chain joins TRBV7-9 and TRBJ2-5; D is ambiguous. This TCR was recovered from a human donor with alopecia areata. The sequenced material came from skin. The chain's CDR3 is CASSLVDKAQYF. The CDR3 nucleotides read TGTGCCAGCAGCTTAGTAGACAAAGCCCAGTACTTC.